These 30 T cell receptor beta chains originate from one sample sequenced in a study of memory CD4+ T cells and cytomegalovirus serostatus. TCRdb's table, derived via immunoSEQ multiplex PCR, lists solely in-frame clones and lacks some. The sample lists tens of thousands of clones; 75% were seen once. Single viable CD3+CD4+CD8-CD45RO+ cells were sorted as the memory CD4+ T cells. The sequencing input was memory CD4+ T cells from blood. The receptors derive from an adult in good health and CMV-seronegative.

The rearrangement joins TRBV7-2 to TRBJ2-6; possibly TRBD2 for D (5 bases). V was pared by 2 bases and J by 2 bases, with 7 bases between. Germline-derived CDR1 and CDR2 are SGHTA and FQGNSA. The CDR3 length is 15 residues. This CDR3 reads CASSLSGAGANVLTF. DNA of the CDR3: TGTGCCAGCAGCTTATCCGGGGCTGGGGCCAACGTCCTGACTTTC.

The J gene is TRBJ1-1, the V gene TRBV9; tentatively, D is TRBD1 (5 bases). The CDR3 runs 16 residues. V gave up 4 bases and J gave up 0 bases, with 16 bases separating them. CDR1 is SGDLS and CDR2 is YYNGEE in the germline V gene. CDR3 sequence: CASSSRGDSMNTEAFF. As DNA, the CDR3 is TGTGCCAGCAGCTCTAGAGGTGACAGCATGAACACTGAAGCTTTCTTT.

This chain connects TRBV6-5 to TRBJ1-5, with D possibly matching TRBD1 (5 bases). This CDR3 spans 14 amino acids. The V end lost 5 bases, the J end lost 7 bases, and 15 bases lay between the germline ends. Germline V gene lookup returns CDR1 MNHEY and CDR2 SVGAGI. CDR3 loop: CASSPRDPKQPQHF. Written as DNA, the CDR3 is TGTGCCAGCAGTCCGAGGGACCCTAAGCAGCCCCAGCATTTT.

The V gene is TRBV30, the J gene TRBJ1-3, with a possible D match to TRBD1 (6 bases). The germline V gene encodes CDR1 GTSNPN and CDR2 SVGIG (reference sequence). The CDR3 covers 14 residues. The ends were cut back, 0 bases at V and 2 bases at J, with 8 bases in the middle. CDR3 DNA: TGTGCCTGGAGTGTACAGGGTGCTGGAAACACCATATATTTT. Translation: CAWSVQGAGNTIYF.

The chain uses TRBV6-5 and TRBJ1-2; D is undetermined. Per germline, CDR1 MNHEY and CDR2 SVGAGI. V was cut by 7 bases and J by 7 bases, with 19 bases left in between. CDR3 length equals 14 residues. The CDR3 region has the DNA TGTGCCAGCACCCTAACGGGCGGGGTTGCTGGCTACACCTTC. Amino acids: CASTLTGGVAGYTF.

The V gene is TRBV10-3, the J gene TRBJ1-3; D may be TRBD1 (5 bases). Germline CDR1 reads ENHRY; CDR2 reads SYGVKD. The CDR3 length is 11 residues. V gave up 11 bases and J gave up 0 bases, with 5 bases separating them. The CDR3 DNA follows: TGTGCCGGGACCTCTGGAAACACCATATATTTT. Encoded protein: CAGTSGNTIYF.

The chain uses TRBV19 and TRBJ1-2, with D unresolved. CDR1 is LNHDA, CDR2 SQIVND, per germline (reference sequence). Trimming took 1 base from V and 5 from J, leaving 8 bases between them. CDR3 size: 13 residues. CDR3 in amino acids: CASSIVGGYGYTF. CDR3 nucleotides: TGTGCCAGTAGTATAGTTGGCGGATATGGCTACACCTTC.

This rearrangement joins TRBV5-4 to TRBJ1-4, with 9 bases that match TRBD1. The CDR3 spans 14 residues. V dropped 4 bases and J dropped 8; count of bases not matched to a gene: 6. CDR1 is SGHNT and CDR2 is YYREEE in the germline V gene (reference sequence). The CDR3 nucleotides read TGTGCCAGCAGCCTACAGGGGGCAAGCGAAAAACTGTTTTTT. It is translated as CASSLQGASEKLFF.

The V and J genes are TRBV7-8 and TRBJ1-4; no clear D. V gave up 8 bases and J gave up 5 bases, with 12 bases separating them. The CDR3 is 13 residues long. The germline V gene encodes CDR1 SGHVS and CDR2 FQNEAQ. CDR3 coding DNA: TGTGCCAGCGGAAGGACCCTCAATGAAAAACTGTTTTTT. Encoded protein: CASGRTLNEKLFF. Together with reference TRBV7-8 and TRBJ1-4, the CDR3 gives the full variable domain: GAGVSQSPRYKVAKRGQDVALRCDPISGHVSLFWYQQALGQGPEFLTYFQNEAQLDKSGLPSDRFFAERPEGSVSTLKIQRTQQEDSAVYLCASGRTLNEKLFFGSGTQLSVL.

The CDR3 spells CASSDGGASTDTQYF. CDR3 nucleotides: TGCGCCAGCAGTGATGGGGGGGCAAGCACAGATACGCAGTATTTT. V is TRBV10-2 and J is TRBJ2-3, with TRBD2 as a possible D gene (7 bases). Germline CDR1 WSHSY, CDR2 SAAADI. The CDR3 has 15 residues. The V end lost 3 bases, the J end lost 0 bases, and 10 bases lay between the germline ends.

The CDR3 sequence: CATHEGNTQYF. CDR3 coding DNA: TGTGCCACCCACGAGGGGAATACGCAGTATTTT. The chain is built from TRBV2 and TRBJ2-3, with D perhaps matching TRBD1 or TRBD2 (5 bases each). This CDR3 is 11 amino acids long. V was shortened by 10 bases and J by 7 bases, with 12 bases between the two germline ends. The germline V gene encodes CDR1 SNHLY and CDR2 FYNNEI.

The V call is TRBV5-6, the J call TRBJ1-2; 7 bases fit TRBD1. CDR3 length: 13 amino acids. J gave up 7 bases and V 3 bases, and 6 bases lay outside the gene matches. Germline V gene sequence: CDR1 SGHDT, CDR2 YYEEEE. CDR3 sequence reads: CASSSLDRAGYTF. The CDR3 DNA reads TGTGCCAGCAGCTCCCTCGACAGGGCTGGCTACACCTTC.

The V and J genes are TRBV7-2 and TRBJ1-1, with D possibly TRBD1 on 5 matching bases. Trimming took 5 bases from V and 5 from J, leaving 15 bases between them. Germline loops: CDR1 SGHTA, CDR2 FQGNSA. The CDR3 is made up of 14 amino acids. CDR3: CASSPVQGRTEAFF. The CDR3 nucleotides read TGTGCCAGCAGCCCGGTCCAGGGTCGAACTGAAGCTTTCTTT.

The chain employs TRBV19 and TRBJ1-4; weak D call: TRBD1 (6 bases). V lost 5 bases and J 5 bases, leaving 15 bases between the germline ends. Germline CDR1 and CDR2: LNHDA and SQIVND (reference sequence). This CDR3 has 15 amino acids. The chain's CDR3 is CASSLRQEKNEKLFF. The DNA of the CDR3 is TGTGCCAGTAGTTTAAGACAGGAGAAGAATGAAAAACTGTTTTTT. Variable domain in full (rest from reference TRBV19 and TRBJ1-4): DGGITQSPKYLFRKEGQNVTLSCEQNLNHDAMYWYRQDPGQGLRLIYYSQIVNDFQKGDIAEGYSVSREKKESFPLTVTSAQKNPTAFYLCASSLRQEKNEKLFFGSGTQLSVL.

The rearrangement links TRBV6-1 to TRBJ2-7, with D possibly matching TRBD1 (6 bases). The ends were cut back, 1 base at V and 3 bases at J, with 13 bases in the middle. The CDR3 loop spans 15 amino acids. CDR1 is MNHNS, CDR2 SASEGT, per germline. The CDR3 is CASSEEGDPLYEQYF. CDR3 bases: TGTGCCAGCAGTGAAGAGGGGGACCCTCTCTACGAGCAGTACTTC.

The V call is TRBV19, the J call TRBJ2-7; 13 nucleotides line up with TRBD2. The CDR3 has 16 residues. The V gene end was trimmed by 5 bases and the J gene end by 4 bases; junction bases not matched to a gene: 8. The germline gives CDR1 LNHDA, CDR2 SQIVND (reference sequence). In nucleotides, the CDR3 is TGTGCCAGTAGTCCCCGGACTAGCGGGAGCAGTTACGAGCAGTACTTC. Translating gives CASSPRTSGSSYEQYF.

The chain employs TRBV5-1 and TRBJ2-7; 7 positions agree with TRBD1. The CDR3 runs 12 residues. CDR1 is SGHRS, CDR2 YFSETQ, per germline. V dropped 4 bases and J dropped 10; count of bases not matched to a gene: 8. This chain's CDR3 is CASSESRDSQYF. The CDR3 DNA reads TGCGCCAGCAGCGAGTCCCGGGACAGCCAGTACTTC.

The chain is built from TRBV10-3 and TRBJ2-7, with 11 bases that match TRBD2. This CDR3 contains 14 residues. Germline V gene sequence: CDR1 ENHRY, CDR2 SYGVKD. V dropped 6 bases and J dropped 2; count of bases not matched to a gene: 3. The CDR3 loop is CAISLAGGTYEQYF. The DNA of the CDR3 is TGTGCCATCAGCTTAGCGGGAGGGACCTACGAGCAGTACTTC.

CDR3 residues: CASSIPIQGDTNEKLFF. DNA of the CDR3: TGTGCCAGTAGTATTCCTATTCAGGGGGATACTAATGAAAAACTGTTTTTT. This sequence joins TRBV19 and TRBJ1-4; 7 positions match TRBD1. V shed 3 bases and J 2 bases; nucleotides not matched to a gene: 9. CDR1 is LNHDA and CDR2 is SQIVND in the germline V gene (reference sequence). The CDR3 runs to 17 residues.

DNA of the CDR3: TGTGCCAGCAGCGTAAAAGAGGACACAGATACGCAGTATTTT. Amino acid sequence: CASSVKEDTDTQYF. The V gene is TRBV9, the J gene TRBJ2-3; D unclear. Trimming removed 1 base at V and 2 bases at J, with 8 bases between. Germline assignment: CDR1 SGDLS and CDR2 YYNGEE. The CDR3 has 14 residues.

To note about this clone: Other DNA sequences of this sample code for an identical CDR3. V usage is TRBV14 and J usage is TRBJ2-7, with 7 bases lining up with TRBD2. The V and J ends lost 4 bases and 1 base, in that order; junction bases with no gene match: 4. Germline lookup yields CDR1 SGHDN and CDR2 FVKESK. The CDR3 covers 14 residues. DNA of the CDR3: TGTGCCAGCAGCCGGGGGGGGTCGTCCTACGAGCAGTACTTC. Encoded protein: CASSRGGSSYEQYF.

About this clone: Distinct nucleotide sequences in the sample also encode this CDR3. V and J are TRBV6-5 and TRBJ2-3, with 8 bases matching TRBD2. Germline V CDR1 and CDR2: MNHEY, SVGAGI. CDR3 length equals 14 residues. Trimming cost V 3 bases and J 5 bases; bases outside gene matches: 4. CDR3 bases: TGTGCCAGCAGTTATGGGCGGGGGGTAGATACGCAGTATTTT. Translated: CASSYGRGVDTQYF.

The chain is built from TRBV11-1 and TRBJ1-6; no firm D call. The ends were cut back, 4 bases at V and 14 bases at J, with 12 bases in the middle. CDR3 size: 12 residues. Germline loops: CDR1 SGHAT, CDR2 FQDESV (reference sequence). CDR3 DNA: TGTGCCAGCAGCTCTACATTCGAGTCCCTCCACTTT. Translating gives CASSSTFESLHF. Supplemented by reference TRBV11-1 and TRBJ1-6, the full variable domain reads EAEVAQSPRYKITEKSQAVAFWCDPISGHATLYWYRQILGQGPELLVQFQDESVVDDSQLPKDRFSAERLKGVDSTLKIQPAELGDSAMYLCASSSTFESLHFGNGTRLTVT.

The chain couples TRBV19 to TRBJ1-3; possibly TRBD1 for D (5 bases). V lost 6 bases to trimming and J lost 4 bases, with 16 bases between them. Germline V CDR1 and CDR2: LNHDA, SQIVND (reference sequence). This CDR3 comprises 15 residues. CDR3 sequence: CASRAFLGTGNTIYF. CDR3 coding DNA: TGTGCCAGTAGAGCCTTCTTGGGGACGGGAAACACCATATATTTT.

This chain connects TRBV5-1 to TRBJ1-3, with unresolved D. Germline V gene data show CDR1 as SGHRS and CDR2 as YFSETQ. V lost 0 bases, J lost 0 bases, and 16 bases lay in between. This CDR3 has 18 amino acids. The CDR3 nucleotides read TGCGCCAGCAGCTTGGCCGTTGTGCAAGGCAGCTCTGGAAACACCATATATTTT. It is translated as CASSLAVVQGSSGNTIYF. Full variable domain (remainder filled in from reference TRBV5-1 and TRBJ1-3): KAGVTQTPRYLIKTRGQQVTLSCSPISGHRSVSWYQQTPGQGLQFLFEYFSETQRNKGNFPGRFSGRQFSNSRSEMNVSTLELGDSALYLCASSLAVVQGSSGNTIYFGEGSWLTVV.

The V call is TRBV6-4, the J call TRBJ2-7, with 7 bases matching TRBD2. CDR1 and CDR2 (germline): MRHNA, SNTAGT. J gave up 0 bases and V 6 bases, and 5 bases lay outside the gene matches. This CDR3 is 14 amino acids long. The CDR3: CASRTAGISYEQYF. DNA of the CDR3: TGTGCCAGCAGGACAGCGGGGATCTCCTACGAGCAGTACTTC.

This clone was found once. CDR3: CASSLTGQGGGYTF. CDR3 sequence (DNA): TGTGCCAGCAGCTTAACGGGACAGGGTGGCGGCTACACCTTC. V gene TRBV7-9 combines with J gene TRBJ1-2, with 9 nucleotides matching TRBD1. Germline lookup yields CDR1 SEHNR and CDR2 FQNEAQ (reference sequence). This CDR3 region has 14 residues. The trim removed 2 bases at V and 8 bases at J, leaving 6 bases unmatched.

The chain combines TRBV21-1 with TRBJ2-5; the table's TRBD2 call for D was not verified on the DNA. TRBV21-1 represents a pseudogene. This CDR3 is built from 14 residues. The CDR3 is CASSKALGAETQYF. CDR3 bases: TGTGCCAGCAGCAAAGCGCTAGGTGCGGAGACCCAGTACTTC.

The chain is built from TRBV7-2 and TRBJ2-5, with 8 positions matching TRBD2. V trimming: 6 bases; J trimming: 9 bases; junction bases outside the gene matches: 15. Germline values: CDR1 SGHTA, CDR2 FQGNSA. The length of the CDR3 is 15 residues. CDR3 protein: CASSPPGVPGGAQYF. The CDR3 DNA reads TGTGCCAGCAGTCCACCCGGGGTACCCGGGGGGGCCCAGTACTTC. Filled out from reference TRBV7-2 and TRBJ2-5, the complete variable domain reads GAGVSQSPSNKVTEKGKDVELRCDPISGHTALYWYRQSLGQGLEFLIYFQGNSAPDKSGLPSDRFSAERTGGSVSTLTIQRTQQEDSAVYLCASSPPGVPGGAQYFGPGTRLLVL.

The J gene is TRBJ2-5, the V gene TRBV2, with a possible D match to TRBD1 (6 bases). Germline lookup yields CDR1 SNHLY and CDR2 FYNNEI. V was pared by 6 bases and J by 2 bases, with 16 bases between. This CDR3 is 15 amino acids long. The CDR3 nucleotides are TGTGCCAGCAGCCCGATCGGACAGTTACAAGAGACCCAGTACTTC. As protein: CASSPIGQLQETQYF.